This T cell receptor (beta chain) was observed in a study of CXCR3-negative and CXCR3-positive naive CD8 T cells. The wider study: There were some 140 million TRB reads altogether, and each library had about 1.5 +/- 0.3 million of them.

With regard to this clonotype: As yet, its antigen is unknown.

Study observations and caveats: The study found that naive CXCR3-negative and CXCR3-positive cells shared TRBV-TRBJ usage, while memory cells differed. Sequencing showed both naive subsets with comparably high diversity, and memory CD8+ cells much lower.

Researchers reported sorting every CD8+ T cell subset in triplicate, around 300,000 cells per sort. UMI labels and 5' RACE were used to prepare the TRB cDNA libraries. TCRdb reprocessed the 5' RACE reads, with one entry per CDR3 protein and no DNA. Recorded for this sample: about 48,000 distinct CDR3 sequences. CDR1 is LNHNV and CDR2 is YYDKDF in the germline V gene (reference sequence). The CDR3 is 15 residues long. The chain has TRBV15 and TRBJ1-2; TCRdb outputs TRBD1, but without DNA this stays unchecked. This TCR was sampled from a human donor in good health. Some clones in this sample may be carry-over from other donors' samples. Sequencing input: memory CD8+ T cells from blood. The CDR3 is CATSTLGQEVHGYTF.